This T cell receptor beta chain is drawn from a study of molecular identifiers for immune sequencing clone quantification. CDR1 is MGHRA, CDR2 YSYEKL, per germline. Trimming took off 0 bases at V and 3 bases at J, with 8 bases between the two ends. CDR3 length equals 14 residues. Via MiXCR, TCRdb re-called the PCR reads, giving one row per CDR3 protein. The sample has under 600,000 distinct CDR3 sequences; around 21% are singletons. The sample holds many counts of this clonotype. The chain carries TRBV4-1 and TRBJ2-5; no definite D call. Sequenced: naive CD8+ T cells from blood, with Jurkat cell RNA spiked in. Subset noted: FACS-sorted CD8+CD4-CCR7+CD45RA+ naive T cells. The origin of this receptor is a human donor in good health. Some libraries in this study had Jurkat cell RNA spiked in. CDR3 DNA: TGCGCCAGCAGCCAAGAGCAGGCGGAAGAGACCCAGTACTTC. It specifies CASSQEQAEETQYF.